What follows are 24 T cell receptor beta chains derived from one specimen sequenced in a study of cytomegalovirus exposure and HLA in healthy donors (dated by TCRdb to about 2017). The protocol used for the library was the immunoSEQ multiplex PCR assay. The immuneACCESS repertoire file appears here via TCRdb, limited to in-frame rearrangements. These files lack a portion of the clones; in checked studies, under half of the deficit traces to unresolved V genes, and the cause of the others is not known. In all, the sample holds 120,000 or so clones, and roughly 89% of those were seen once. Around 1.1% of the sample is held by the ten biggest clonotypes. What was sequenced was PBMCs. The receptors stem from a woman between 18 and 29 years old in good health and CMV-seronegative.

V usage is TRBV6-5 and J usage is TRBJ2-1; 9 bases are shared with TRBD1. Trimming cost V 4 bases and J 6 bases; bases outside gene matches: 7. The CDR3 sequence is 15 residues long. The V gene's germline CDR1 is MNHEY and CDR2 SVGAGI. CDR3 sequence: CASSSDRGPTNEQFF. Written as DNA, the CDR3 is TGTGCCAGCAGTTCGGACAGGGGCCCGACCAATGAGCAGTTCTTC.

This clone was recorded a few times. The chain links TRBV2 to TRBJ1-6, with no clear D. This CDR3 is 18 amino acids long. Trimming stripped 1 base from V and 10 bases from J, with 23 bases between. CDR1 SNHLY and CDR2 FYNNEI come from the germline V gene. CDR3 bases: TGTGCCAGCAGTGAAGGCAAACAGCTTCTAAGGCGTTTATCACCCCTCCACTTT. Protein: CASSEGKQLLRRLSPLHF.

The genes are TRBV11-3 and TRBJ1-2; D is perhaps TRBD1 (5 bases). Deletions cut 1 base from V and 2 bases from J, with 23 bases between. CDR3 length: 19 amino acids. CDR1 and CDR2 (germline): SGHNT, YENEEA. The CDR3 sequence is CASSLVVGINRRSNYGYTF. CDR3 nucleotides: TGTGCCAGCAGCTTAGTGGTAGGGATCAACAGGCGATCAAACTATGGCTACACCTTC. Looking up the rest from reference TRBV11-3 and TRBJ1-2 gives the full variable domain: EAGVVQSPRYKIIEKKQPVAFWCNPISGHNTLYWYLQNLGQGPELLIRYENEEAVDDSQLPKDRFSAERLKGVDSTLKIQPAELGDSAVYLCASSLVVGINRRSNYGYTFGSGTRLTVV.

This rearrangement joins TRBV7-2 to TRBJ2-1; D might be TRBD2 (5 bases). CDR1 SGHTA and CDR2 FQGNSA come from the germline V gene. This CDR3 is 15 amino acids long. Trimming cost V 4 bases and J 8 bases, with 18 bases left between them. The CDR3 here is CASSSQAGPVDEQFF. The CDR3 DNA reads as TGTGCCAGCAGCTCCCAGGCGGGCCCGGTTGATGAGCAGTTCTTC.

This rearrangement joins TRBV7-8 to TRBJ1-2; a weak D match, TRBD1 (6 bases). The CDR3 extends over 15 amino acids. Germline V lookup: CDR1 SGHVS, CDR2 FQNEAQ. V dropped 5 bases and J dropped 1 base, with 14 bases sitting between them. CDR3: CASSASGGFNYGYTF. For the CDR3, the DNA is TGTGCCAGCAGCGCTTCGGGGGGCTTTAACTATGGCTACACCTTC. Using reference TRBV7-8 and TRBJ1-2 for the parts outside the CDR3, the full variable domain is GAGVSQSPRYKVAKRGQDVALRCDPISGHVSLFWYQQALGQGPEFLTYFQNEAQLDKSGLPSDRFFAERPEGSVSTLKIQRTQQEDSAVYLCASSASGGFNYGYTFGSGTRLTVV.

In its sample, this clone was seen a few times. The chain carries TRBV6-1 and TRBJ1-5, with a possible D match to TRBD1 (5 bases). V was pared by 7 bases and J by 5 bases, with 9 bases between. There are 12 residues in the CDR3. The V gene's germline CDR1 is MNHNS and CDR2 SASEGT. This CDR3 is CASKGDYQPQHF. In nucleotides, the CDR3 is TGTGCCAGCAAAGGGGATTATCAGCCCCAGCATTTT.

The chain is built from TRBV6-8 and TRBJ1-6; a weak D match, TRBD1 (6 bases). The CDR3 spans 19 residues. Germline V CDR1 and CDR2: MNHGY, SAAAGT. Deletions cut 6 bases from V and 4 bases from J, with 25 bases between. CDR3 region: CASSRQAILTKSYNSPLHF. The CDR3 DNA follows: TGTGCCAGCAGCAGACAGGCCATCCTAACAAAATCTTATAATTCACCCCTCCACTTT.

The CDR3 loop is CASSPEGVSDTQYF. CDR3 bases: TGTGCCAGTAGTCCTGAGGGGGTTTCAGATACGCAGTATTTT. The V gene is TRBV19, the J gene TRBJ2-3, with D possibly TRBD1 on 6 matching bases. The length of the CDR3 is 14 residues. Germline V gene lookup returns CDR1 LNHDA and CDR2 SQIVND (reference sequence). Trimming stripped 5 bases from V and 4 bases from J, with 13 bases between. Filled out from reference TRBV19 and TRBJ2-3, the complete variable domain reads DGGITQSPKYLFRKEGQNVTLSCEQNLNHDAMYWYRQDPGQGLRLIYYSQIVNDFQKGDIAEGYSVSREKKESFPLTVTSAQKNPTAFYLCASSPEGVSDTQYFGPGTRLTVL.

The chain has TRBV5-1 and TRBJ2-1; TRBD2 is a possible D gene (6 bases). This CDR3 contains 13 residues. Germline V gene data show CDR1 as SGHRS and CDR2 as YFSETQ. V was trimmed by 4 bases and J by 11 bases, leaving 16 bases between them. The CDR3 spells CASSQYGEDKQFF. Written as DNA, the CDR3 is TGCGCCAGCAGCCAATACGGGGAGGATAAGCAGTTCTTC.

This chain connects TRBV27 to TRBJ1-3; 8 bases line up with TRBD1. CDR1 and CDR2 from the germline V gene are MNHEY and SMNVEV (reference sequence). Trimming cost V 6 bases and J 1 base; bases outside gene matches: 17. The CDR3 is made up of 19 amino acids. CDR3 sequence (DNA): TGTGCCAGCAGACGGCAGGGGGCGGCCATCGACCCTTCTGGAAACACCATATATTTT. Amino acid sequence: CASRRQGAAIDPSGNTIYF.

This clone came up once. The rearrangement links TRBV11-2 to TRBJ2-5, with D unresolved. The CDR3 runs to 13 residues. Per germline, CDR1 SGHAT and CDR2 FQNNGV. V was clipped by 2 bases and J by 0 bases, with 4 bases between them. The DNA of the CDR3 is TGTGCCAGCAGCTTATCGGACCAAGAGACCCAGTACTTC. Its translation is CASSLSDQETQYF.

The chain is built from TRBV7-2 and TRBJ2-5, with TRBD2 identical over 14 bases. From germline, CDR1 is SGHTA and CDR2 FQGNSA. This CDR3 spans 16 amino acids. The V gene end was trimmed by 1 base and the J gene end by 5 bases; junction bases not matched to a gene: 3. Written as DNA, the CDR3 is TGTGCCAGCAGCTTAGAGGGACTAGCGGGGGTGGAGACCCAGTACTTC. Its translation is CASSLEGLAGVETQYF. Full variable domain (missing parts from reference TRBV7-2 and TRBJ2-5): GAGVSQSPSNKVTEKGKDVELRCDPISGHTALYWYRQSLGQGLEFLIYFQGNSAPDKSGLPSDRFSAERTGGSVSTLTIQRTQQEDSAVYLCASSLEGLAGVETQYFGPGTRLLVL.

This clone was detected once. J is TRBJ1-5 and V is TRBV4-1; no clear D. CDR1 and CDR2 from the germline V gene are MGHRA and YSYEKL. V lost 1 base and J lost 1, with 14 bases in between. CDR3 length: 17 residues. The CDR3 DNA follows: TGCGCCAGCAGCCAAGGGGATTTTTGGGAGAGCAATCAGCCCCAGCATTTT. Translating gives CASSQGDFWESNQPQHF.

The CDR3 DNA sequence: TGTGCCAGCAGTACGCAGGGGACAGGGACCTCCTACGAGCAGTACTTC. It translates to CASSTQGTGTSYEQYF. The chain carries TRBV28 and TRBJ2-7; 9 nucleotides agree with TRBD1. The ends lost 5 bases at V and 0 bases at J; junction bases unmatched: 8. The CDR3 extends over 16 amino acids. Germline V CDR1 and CDR2: MDHEN, SYDVKM.

The genes are TRBV7-8 and TRBJ1-1, with a tentative D call TRBD1 (5 bases). Trimming cost V 2 bases and J 4 bases, with 11 bases left between them. CDR3 length equals 14 residues. Germline-derived CDR1 and CDR2 are SGHVS and FQNEAQ. The CDR3 region is CASSLMVRGTEAFF. CDR3 nucleotide sequence: TGTGCCAGCAGCTTAATGGTTAGGGGCACTGAAGCTTTCTTT. Drawing the rest from reference TRBV7-8 and TRBJ1-1, the complete variable domain is GAGVSQSPRYKVAKRGQDVALRCDPISGHVSLFWYQQALGQGPEFLTYFQNEAQLDKSGLPSDRFFAERPEGSVSTLKIQRTQQEDSAVYLCASSLMVRGTEAFFGQGTRLTVV.

The rearrangement joins TRBV7-2 to TRBJ2-2; 8 bases agree with TRBD1. Trimming took 7 bases from V and 0 from J; bases not matched to a gene: 4. From germline, CDR1 is SGHTA and CDR2 FQGNSA. The CDR3 has 15 residues. The CDR3 bases are TGTGCCAGCACCCCGACAGGGGCGAACACCGGGGAGCTGTTTTTT. It yields the protein CASTPTGANTGELFF.

This chain uses TRBV2 with TRBJ2-5, with 10 bases matching TRBD2. Trimming cost V 4 bases and J 1 base; bases outside gene matches: 6. Germline values: CDR1 SNHLY, CDR2 FYNNEI. The CDR3 extends over 16 amino acids. This CDR3 is CASSAGAGGLQETQYF. CDR3 coding DNA: TGTGCCAGCAGTGCCGGAGCGGGGGGGCTCCAAGAGACCCAGTACTTC. The full variable domain, with the rest looked up from reference TRBV2 and TRBJ2-5, is EPEVTQTPSHQVTQMGQEVILRCVPISNHLYFYWYRQILGQKVEFLVSFYNNEISEKSEIFDDQFSVERPDGSNFTLKIRSTKLEDSAMYFCASSAGAGGLQETQYFGPGTRLLVL.

The rearrangement links TRBV19 to TRBJ1-3; tentative D call: TRBD1 (5 bases). Germline lookup yields CDR1 LNHDA and CDR2 SQIVND (reference sequence). V was pared by 9 bases and J by 0 bases, with 9 bases between. The CDR3 has 13 residues. The CDR3 DNA reads TGTGCCAGCGGACATTACTCTGGAAACACCATATATTTT. Its protein product is CASGHYSGNTIYF.

The rearrangement uses TRBV28 and TRBJ1-1; D is uncertain. The CDR3 is 12 residues long. The germline V and J ends were trimmed by 10 bases and 4 bases, with 13 bases remaining between them. The germline V gene has CDR1 MDHEN and CDR2 SYDVKM. The CDR3, as DNA: TGTGCCACTACCGGGAGCAGCACTGAAGCTTTCTTT. This sequence encodes CATTGSSTEAFF.

V gene TRBV7-8 combines with J gene TRBJ2-2; 7 bases match TRBD1. CDR1 and CDR2 (germline): SGHVS, FQNEAQ. This CDR3 has 15 residues. The V gene end was trimmed by 5 bases and the J gene end by 6 bases; junction bases not matched to a gene: 9. The CDR3 loop reads CASSPDRVSSGELFF. CDR3 bases: TGTGCCAGCAGCCCCGACAGGGTGTCCTCCGGGGAGCTGTTTTTT.

The rearrangement joins TRBV6-5 to TRBJ2-7, with a possible D match to TRBD1 (6 bases). CDR1 and CDR2 (germline): MNHEY, SVGAGI. The length of the CDR3 is 12 residues. Between the trimmed V and J ends, which lost 0 bases and 9 bases, there was a span of 9 bases. Here the CDR3 DNA reads TGTGCCAGCAGTTACTCACAGGGTCGGCAGTACTTC. Translation: CASSYSQGRQYF.

The chain joins TRBV5-1 to TRBJ2-1; 8 nucleotides line up with TRBD2. Per germline, CDR1 SGHRS and CDR2 YFSETQ. Trimming removed 0 bases from V and 5 bases from J; junction bases left unmatched: 1. The CDR3 contains 14 residues. The CDR3 sequence is CASSLVSGDNEQFF. The CDR3 nucleotides read TGCGCCAGCAGCTTGGTTAGCGGGGACAATGAGCAGTTCTTC.

The rearrangement links TRBV9 to TRBJ1-2, with a possible D match to TRBD1 (5 bases). The germline CDR1 and CDR2 sequences are SGDLS and YYNGEE. Trimming took off 6 bases at V and 5 bases at J, with 20 bases between the two ends. CDR3 length: 15 amino acids. This chain's CDR3 is CASNPGELTVYGYTF. Here the CDR3 DNA reads TGTGCCAGCAATCCGGGGGAGCTGACAGTTTATGGCTACACCTTC.

The chain carries TRBV30 and TRBJ1-2; 8 positions agree with TRBD1. V was clipped by 2 bases and J by 6 bases; unmatched bases: 8. CDR1 is GTSNPN and CDR2 is SVGIG in the germline V gene (reference sequence). The CDR3 has 14 amino acids. This CDR3 reads CAWSFITGGDGYTF. CDR3 in DNA: TGTGCCTGGAGTTTTATCACAGGGGGAGATGGCTACACCTTC.